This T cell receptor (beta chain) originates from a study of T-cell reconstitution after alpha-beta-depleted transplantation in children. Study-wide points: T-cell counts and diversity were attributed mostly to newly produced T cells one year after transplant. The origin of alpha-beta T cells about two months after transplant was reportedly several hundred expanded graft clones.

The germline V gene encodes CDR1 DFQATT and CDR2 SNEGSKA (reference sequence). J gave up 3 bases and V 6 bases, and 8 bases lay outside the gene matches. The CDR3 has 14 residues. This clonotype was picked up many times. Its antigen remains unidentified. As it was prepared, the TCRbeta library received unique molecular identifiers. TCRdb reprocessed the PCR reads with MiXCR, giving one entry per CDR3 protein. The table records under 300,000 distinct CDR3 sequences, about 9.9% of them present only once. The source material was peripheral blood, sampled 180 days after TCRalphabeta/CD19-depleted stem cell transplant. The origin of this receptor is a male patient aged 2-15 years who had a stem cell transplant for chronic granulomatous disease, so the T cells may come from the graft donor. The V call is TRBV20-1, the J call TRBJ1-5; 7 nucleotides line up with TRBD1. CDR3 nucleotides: TGCAGTGCAAGGGTCAGGGGGGTCAATCAGCCCCAGCATTTT. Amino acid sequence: CSARVRGVNQPQHF.